This passage covers 29 T cell receptor beta chains from one sample sequenced in a study of TIL therapy for anti-PD-1-resistant metastatic lung cancer. Time point denoted: pre-treatment sample, taken before nivolumab and TIL therapy. This was the immunoSEQ v3 assay. This table comes from immunoSEQ multiplex PCR, and its TCRdb copy is limited to in-frame clones, with some not included. The profile shows under 70,000 clones, about 73% of them singletons. Sequencing was performed on blood, taken at baseline. These receptors all stem from a person aged 25 to 80 with non-small cell lung cancer.

The J gene is TRBJ2-1, the V gene TRBV9; D might be TRBD2 (6 bases). CDR1 and CDR2 from the germline V gene are SGDLS and YYNGEE. This CDR3 has 16 amino acids. The ends were cut back, 0 bases at V and 5 bases at J, with 15 bases in the middle. As DNA, the CDR3 is TGTGCCAGCAGCGTAGACCCGGGACTTCTAAACAATGAGCAGTTCTTC. Translating gives CASSVDPGLLNNEQFF.

The J gene is TRBJ2-3, the V gene TRBV12-2; the table names TRBD2, a call not compared with the DNA. TRBV12-2 is listed as a pseudogene. This CDR3 spans 15 amino acids. The CDR3 bases are TGTGCAAGTCGCCCGAAGACTAGCCCCACAGATACGCAGTATTTT. Translating gives CASRPKTSPTDTQYF.

The genes are TRBV27 and TRBJ1-1; D not resolved. The CDR3 consists of 13 residues. Germline V lookup: CDR1 MNHEY, CDR2 SMNVEV (reference sequence). The ends were cut back, 2 bases at V and 1 base at J, with 5 bases in the middle. CDR3 residues: CASSLMRNTEAFF. CDR3 sequence (DNA): TGTGCCAGCAGTTTAATGAGGAACACTGAAGCTTTCTTT.

The chain is built from TRBV5-4 and TRBJ2-7; no clear D. CDR1 SGHNT and CDR2 YYREEE come from the germline V gene (reference sequence). CDR3 length: 14 residues. Trimming cost V 1 base and J 3 bases, with 11 bases left between them. CDR3 sequence: CASSLTGSFYEQYF. The CDR3 coding sequence is TGTGCCAGCAGCTTGACTGGAAGTTTCTACGAGCAGTACTTC.

This chain links TRBV4-2 with TRBJ2-7, with no clear D. There are 14 residues in the CDR3. Between the trimmed V and J ends, which lost 1 base and 0 bases, there was a span of 7 bases. Germline-derived CDR1 and CDR2 are LGHNA and YNFKEQ. The CDR3 here is CASSQVLASYEQYF. CDR3 nucleotides: TGTGCCAGCAGCCAAGTCCTCGCCTCCTACGAGCAGTACTTC.

The rearrangement joins TRBV11-3 to TRBJ2-7; the D gene is possibly TRBD1 (5 bases). The CDR3 length is 15 residues. Germline CDR1 reads SGHNT; CDR2 reads YENEEA. V lost 5 bases and J lost 2, with 16 bases in between. The CDR3 here is CASSPVSGAAYEQYF. As DNA, the CDR3 is TGTGCCAGCAGCCCCGTTTCTGGGGCCGCCTACGAGCAGTACTTC.

There are a few counts of this clone. Here the CDR3 reads CASSIARRTEAFF. In DNA, the CDR3 is TGTGCCAGTAGTATAGCCCGGAGAACTGAAGCTTTCTTT. V and J are TRBV19 and TRBJ1-1; D ambiguous. V lost 1 base, J lost 5 bases, and 8 bases lay in between. The CDR3 runs to 13 residues. CDR1 is LNHDA and CDR2 is SQIVND in the germline V gene (reference sequence).

The chain has TRBV18 and TRBJ1-1; TRBD1 aligns across 8 bases. J was trimmed by 4 bases and V by 2 bases; bases with no gene match: 0. The CDR3 length is 13 residues. Germline lookup yields CDR1 KGHSH and CDR2 LQKENI. The CDR3 nucleotides are TGTGCCAGCTCACCAACAGGGGGCACTGAAGCTTTCTTT. Its protein product is CASSPTGGTEAFF.

The chain has TRBV5-4 and TRBJ2-7; TRBD2 aligns across 14 bases. Germline CDR1 SGHNT, CDR2 YYREEE (reference sequence). This CDR3 is built from 17 residues. J gave up 7 bases and V 4 bases, and 13 bases lay outside the gene matches. CDR3 amino acids: CASSPGTSGSLSREQYF. The CDR3 nucleotides read TGTGCCAGCAGCCCGGGGACTAGCGGGAGTCTATCTAGAGAGCAGTACTTC.

CDR3 nucleotide sequence: TGTGCCAGCAGTCTATTCTCGACCGATGAAGCTTTCTTT. Its protein product is CASSLFSTDEAFF. This chain uses TRBV27 with TRBJ1-1; the D is unclear. In germline, CDR1 is MNHEY, CDR2 SMNVEV (reference sequence). Trimming removed 5 bases at V and 7 bases at J, with 14 bases between. The CDR3 has 13 amino acids.

Only one count was recorded for this clone. V usage is TRBV7-9 and J usage is TRBJ2-3, with D perhaps matching TRBD2 (5 bases). Germline loops: CDR1 SEHNR, CDR2 FQNEAQ (reference sequence). The V end lost 1 base, the J end lost 3 bases, and 11 bases lay between the germline ends. The CDR3 totals 15 residues. This CDR3 is CASSLVGGTTDTQYF. The CDR3 DNA follows: TGTGCCAGCAGCTTAGTAGGAGGAACGACAGATACGCAGTATTTT.

The CDR3 DNA reads as TGTGCCAGCAGCTCCGGCTCAAGACATTTGAGAATTGAAAAACTGTTTTTT. This translates into CASSSGSRHLRIEKLFF. The J gene is TRBJ1-4, the V gene TRBV7-9; the D is unclear. CDR3 length equals 17 residues. Trimming removed 4 bases at V and 7 bases at J, with 22 bases between. From germline, CDR1 is SEHNR and CDR2 FQNEAQ (reference sequence). The full variable domain, in which reference TRBV7-9 and TRBJ1-4 provide the parts outside the CDR3, is DTGVSQNPRHKITKRGQNVTFRCDPISEHNRLYWYRQTLGQGPEFLTYFQNEAQLEKSRLLSDRFSAERPKGSFSTLEIQRTEQGDSAMYLCASSSGSRHLRIEKLFFGSGTQLSVL.

CDR3 in DNA: TGTGCCAGCAGCCGATGGGACAAGTCCTACGAGCAGTACTTC. It specifies CASSRWDKSYEQYF. The rearrangement uses TRBV14 and TRBJ2-7, with D possibly being TRBD1 (6 bases). Trimming left V 4 bases short and J 1 base short, with 11 bases between. Germline CDR1 and CDR2: SGHDN and FVKESK. The CDR3 consists of 14 residues. Full variable domain (rest looked up from reference TRBV14 and TRBJ2-7): EAGVTQFPSHSVIEKGQTVTLRCDPISGHDNLYWYRRVMGKEIKFLLHFVKESKQDESGMPNNRFLAERTGGTYSTLKVQPAELEDSGVYFCASSRWDKSYEQYFGPGTRLTVT.

V gene TRBV30 combines with J gene TRBJ1-4; possibly TRBD1 for D (5 bases). This CDR3 is 12 amino acids long. Germline-derived CDR1 and CDR2 are GTSNPN and SVGIG (reference sequence). V gave up 1 base and J gave up 7 bases, with 7 bases separating them. The CDR3 loop is CAWSGGFEKLFF. In DNA form, the CDR3 reads TGTGCCTGGAGTGGGGGGTTTGAAAAACTGTTTTTT.

J is TRBJ2-2 and V is TRBV5-6; 9 bases line up with TRBD1. The CDR3 length is 15 residues. Germline V lookup: CDR1 SGHDT, CDR2 YYEEEE. Trimming took 4 bases from V and 7 from J; bases not matched to a gene: 8. CDR3 in amino acids: CASSTPGQGVGELFF. DNA of the CDR3: TGTGCCAGCAGCACACCGGGACAGGGTGTCGGGGAGCTGTTTTTT.

The CDR3 DNA reads TGTGCCAGCTCACCGGCGGGGGGGTACGGAGAGGAAGCTTTCTTT. Protein product: CASSPAGGYGEEAFF. The chain uses TRBV18 and TRBJ1-1; D may be TRBD1 (5 bases). Germline assignment: CDR1 KGHSH and CDR2 LQKENI. The V gene lost 3 bases and the J gene lost 8 bases, with 19 bases spanning the gap. The CDR3 runs 15 residues.

V is TRBV5-1 and J is TRBJ2-7; D unresolved. The CDR3 contains 11 residues. V was shortened by 0 bases and J by 12 bases, with 10 bases between the two germline ends. In germline, CDR1 is SGHRS, CDR2 YFSETQ. The CDR3 DNA reads TGCGCCAGCAGCTTGGACGGACCCTTGTACTTC. This encodes CASSLDGPLYF. The variable domain in full, completed from reference TRBV5-1 and TRBJ2-7, reads KAGVTQTPRYLIKTRGQQVTLSCSPISGHRSVSWYQQTPGQGLQFLFEYFSETQRNKGNFPGRFSGRQFSNSRSEMNVSTLELGDSALYLCASSLDGPLYFGPGTRLTVT.

CDR3 DNA: TGTGCCAGCAGTTACCAGCGGGAGAGAGATACGCAGTATTTT. Translating gives CASSYQRERDTQYF. V gene TRBV6-5 combines with J gene TRBJ2-3, with TRBD2 identical over 8 bases. CDR3 length: 14 residues. V gave up 2 bases and J gave up 5 bases; unmatched junction bases: 3. Germline-derived CDR1 and CDR2 are MNHEY and SVGAGI.

For the CDR3, the DNA is TGTGCCAGCACTACTAAAAGCTCCTACGAGCAGTACTTC. As protein: CASTTKSSYEQYF. This chain connects TRBV7-9 to TRBJ2-7, with unresolved D. CDR3 length: 13 residues. Trimming removed 7 bases from V and 0 bases from J, with 10 bases in between. CDR1 SEHNR and CDR2 FQNEAQ come from the germline V gene (reference sequence).

This clone turned up a few times. The chain links TRBV5-1 to TRBJ2-5; 7 bases align to TRBD1. This CDR3 region has 16 residues. J lost 4 bases, V lost 0 bases, and 9 bases had no gene match. Germline CDR1 is SGHRS and CDR2 is YFSETQ. The CDR3 DNA reads as TGCGCCAGCAGCTTGGTCTCAGGGGGTGGGACAGAGACCCAGTACTTC. Translating it yields CASSLVSGGGTETQYF.

The J gene is TRBJ2-7, the V gene TRBV5-6; D unclear. Looked up from germline, CDR1 is SGHDT and CDR2 is YYEEEE. There are 16 residues in the CDR3. V was cut by 1 base and J by 0 bases, with 14 bases left in between. The CDR3 region has the DNA TGTGCCAGCAGCTTGCAGTGGGTCAAAGGCTCCTACGAGCAGTACTTC. Amino acids: CASSLQWVKGSYEQYF.

This clone was detected once. This CDR3 is CAWSMSGNTEAFF. The CDR3 bases are TGTGCCTGGAGTATGTCGGGGAACACTGAAGCTTTCTTT. The V gene is TRBV30, the J gene TRBJ1-1, with no clear D. The V gene lost 2 bases and the J gene lost 1 base, with 8 bases spanning the gap. There are 13 residues in the CDR3. CDR1 and CDR2 (germline): GTSNPN, SVGIG (reference sequence).

V is TRBV11-3 and J is TRBJ2-3; 8 positions agree with TRBD2. This CDR3 region has 18 residues. Germline CDR1 and CDR2: SGHNT and YENEEA. Trimming removed 5 bases from V and 1 base from J; junction bases left unmatched: 14. CDR3 region: CASSLAWLAGGGTDTQYF. CDR3 bases: TGTGCCAGCAGCCTCGCCTGGTTGGCGGGAGGTGGCACAGATACGCAGTATTTT.

This chain joins TRBV7-9 and TRBJ2-7, with D maybe TRBD2 (6 bases). Trimming cost V 5 bases and J 5 bases, with 13 bases left between them. CDR1 and CDR2 (germline): SEHNR, FQNEAQ (reference sequence). The CDR3 contains 13 residues. DNA for the CDR3: TGTGCCAGCAGCCCGGGACTGAGCAACGAGCAGTACTTC. Protein: CASSPGLSNEQYF.

This clone was seen only a few times. The J gene is TRBJ2-7, the V gene TRBV28; 9 bases fit TRBD2. V lost 4 bases, J lost 10 bases, and 11 bases stayed unmatched. CDR3 length: 14 residues. Per the germline V gene, CDR1 is MDHEN and CDR2 is SYDVKM. The CDR3 reads CASSSHGSSGVQYF. In DNA, the CDR3 is TGTGCCAGCAGTTCCCATGGGTCTAGCGGGGTTCAGTACTTC.

The V and J genes are TRBV11-3 and TRBJ2-1; TRBD2 agrees at 16 bases. Trimming cost V 4 bases and J 8 bases; bases outside gene matches: 2. The CDR3 contains 15 residues. Germline-derived CDR1 and CDR2 are SGHNT and YENEEA. The CDR3 coding sequence is TGTGCCAGCAGCTCCGGGACTAGCGGGAGGGATGAGCAGTTCTTC. It specifies CASSSGTSGRDEQFF.

This clone was seen a single time. The rearrangement joins TRBV6-1 to TRBJ2-7, with D possibly matching TRBD2 (6 bases). Germline V gene data show CDR1 as MNHNS and CDR2 as SASEGT. The CDR3 runs to 13 residues. Trimming removed 2 bases from V and 7 bases from J, with 12 bases in between. DNA of the CDR3: TGTGCCAGCAGTGAAATGACGGGGAGGGAGCAGTACTTC. This codes for CASSEMTGREQYF.

The chain combines TRBV7-9 with TRBJ1-5, with D perhaps TRBD1 (5 bases). This CDR3 is 14 amino acids long. In germline, CDR1 is SEHNR, CDR2 FQNEAQ (reference sequence). The V end was cut by 1 base, the J end by 3 bases, with 7 bases between. CDR3 in DNA: TGTGCCAGCAGCTTAGGACAGTCCAATCAGCCCCAGCATTTT. Residues: CASSLGQSNQPQHF.

The chain couples TRBV9 to TRBJ1-1; the D is unclear. CDR1 is SGDLS, CDR2 YYNGEE, per germline. The CDR3 has 15 residues. V gave up 3 bases and J gave up 1 base, with 13 bases separating them. CDR3 DNA: TGTGCCAGCAGCGCCTTGGGTACGGGGAACACTGAAGCTTTCTTT. It yields the protein CASSALGTGNTEAFF.